The rows below give T cell receptor beta chains drawn from one sample of a study of cytomegalovirus exposure and HLA in healthy donors. Profiled with immunoSEQ multiplex PCR; TCRdb holds only in-frame clones, not every one. The sample has about 170,000 clones, roughly 76% seen once. Material: PBMCs. Receptor source: a male donor in good health and CMV-seronegative. The CDR3 runs from the conserved cysteine through the conserved F or W. The order of the fields is J gene, CDR3 length, clone size, D gene, V gene, CDR3 protein, CDR3 DNA. A D gene is named only where the DNA matches it firmly. A row's size may be missing; if present it is once, few, many or a size class.

J: TRBJ1-6
length: 14
size: -
D: -
V: TRBV7-9
CDR3: CASSLGPGDSPLHF
DNA: TGTGCCAGCAGCTTAGGGCCAGGGGATTCACCCCTCCACTTT

J: TRBJ1-2
length: 12
size: -
D: -
V: TRBV30
CDR3: CAWNSGGYGYTF
DNA: TGTGCCTGGAATAGCGGCGGCTATGGCTACACCTTC

J: TRBJ2-3
length: 14
size: -
D: -
V: TRBV10-3
CDR3: CAISESMGADTQYF
DNA: TGTGCCATCAGTGAGTCGATGGGCGCAGATACGCAGTATTTT

J: TRBJ1-6
length: 16
size: -
D: TRBD1
V: TRBV5-1
CDR3: CASSWTGTGLDSPLHF
DNA: TGCGCCAGCAGCTGGACCGGGACAGGGTTAGATTCACCCCTCCACTTT

J: TRBJ1-2
length: 15
size: -
D: -
V: TRBV10-3
CDR3: CAISESREGNYGYTF
DNA: TGTGCCATCAGTGAGTCACGTGAGGGAAACTATGGCTACACCTTC

J: TRBJ1-2
length: 12
size: -
D: -
V: TRBV6-5
CDR3: CASSLSRYGYTF
DNA: TGTGCCAGCAGTCTGAGTCGGTATGGCTACACCTTC

J: TRBJ1-4
length: 18
size: -
D: TRBD1
V: TRBV13
CDR3: CASSVGGTGGVTGEKLFF
DNA: TGTGCCAGCAGCGTAGGCGGGACAGGGGGCGTTACGGGGGAAAAACTGTTTTTT

J: TRBJ1-2
length: 16
size: -
D: TRBD1
V: TRBV27
CDR3: CASSFQWDRENHGYTF
DNA: TGTGCCAGCAGTTTCCAATGGGACAGGGAGAATCATGGCTACACCTTC

J: TRBJ1-5
length: 15
size: few
D: TRBD1
V: TRBV6-5
CDR3: CASSSQQGGNQPQHF
DNA: TGTGCCAGCAGTTCTCAACAGGGGGGCAATCAGCCCCAGCATTTT

J: TRBJ2-1
length: 14
size: -
D: TRBD1
V: TRBV5-6
CDR3: CASSAGQALGEQFF
DNA: TGTGCCAGCAGCGCGGGACAGGCGTTGGGTGAGCAGTTCTTC

J: TRBJ1-4
length: 19
size: -
D: -
V: TRBV12-2
CDR3: CASRLALGVRDRSNEKLFF
DNA: TGTGCAAGTCGCTTAGCCCTAGGCGTCCGGGACAGAAGTAATGAAAAACTGTTTTTT

J: TRBJ1-5
length: 15
size: -
D: -
V: TRBV2
CDR3: CASSEALGPNQPQHF
DNA: TGTGCCAGCAGTGAAGCGCTTGGGCCCAATCAGCCCCAGCATTTT

J: TRBJ1-3
length: 13
size: -
D: TRBD1
V: TRBV6-6
CDR3: CASSYQGVDTIYF
DNA: TGTGCCAGCAGTTATCAGGGGGTAGACACCATATATTTT

J: TRBJ2-2
length: 15
size: -
D: TRBD2
V: TRBV2
CDR3: CASSVGGGARGELFF
DNA: TGTGCCAGCAGTGTTGGCGGGGGGGCCAGGGGGGAGCTGTTTTTT

J: TRBJ2-2
length: 15
size: -
D: TRBD2
V: TRBV10-2
CDR3: CASKETSGHTGELFF
DNA: TGCGCCAGCAAGGAGACTAGCGGGCACACCGGGGAGCTGTTTTTT

J: TRBJ2-1
length: 16
size: few
D: TRBD1
V: TRBV11-2
CDR3: CASSLAVTGVNNEQFF
DNA: TGTGCCAGCAGCTTAGCTGTCACAGGGGTTAACAATGAGCAGTTCTTC

J: TRBJ1-2
length: 14
size: -
D: -
V: TRBV5-1
CDR3: CASSFGSANYGYTF
DNA: TGCGCCAGCAGCTTTGGAAGCGCTAACTATGGCTACACCTTC

J: TRBJ1-1
length: 15
size: few
D: -
V: TRBV6-5
CDR3: CASSYTGDFGTEAFF
DNA: TGTGCCAGCAGTTACACAGGAGACTTTGGCACTGAAGCTTTCTTT

J: TRBJ1-2
length: 13
size: -
D: -
V: TRBV5-4
CDR3: CASSLFGTYGYTF
DNA: TGTGCCAGCAGCTTGTTCGGGACATATGGCTACACCTTC

J: TRBJ2-3
length: 12
size: -
D: -
V: TRBV30
CDR3: CAWSGGPDTQYF
DNA: TGTGCCTGGAGCGGGGGGCCAGATACGCAGTATTTT

J: TRBJ1-2
length: 12
size: -
D: TRBD1
V: TRBV11-2
CDR3: CASSPDRVGYTF
DNA: TGTGCCAGCAGCCCGGACAGGGTTGGCTACACCTTC

J: TRBJ1-3
length: 15
size: -
D: -
V: TRBV14
CDR3: CASSQVFNSGNTIYF
DNA: TGTGCCAGCAGCCAAGTGTTCAACTCTGGAAACACCATATATTTT

J: TRBJ1-1
length: 12
size: -
D: -
V: TRBV27
CDR3: CASRDPGTEAFF
DNA: TGTGCCAGCAGGGATCCGGGCACTGAAGCTTTCTTT

J: TRBJ1-1
length: 15
size: -
D: TRBD1
V: TRBV30
CDR3: CAWSLAGTGNTEAFF
DNA: TGTGCCTGGAGTCTCGCCGGGACAGGGAACACTGAAGCTTTCTTT

J: TRBJ1-6
length: 15
size: -
D: -
V: TRBV2
CDR3: CASKAPAGPNSPLHF
DNA: TGTGCCAGCAAGGCCCCGGCAGGGCCAAATTCACCCCTCCACTTT

J: TRBJ1-1
length: 15
size: -
D: -
V: TRBV18
CDR3: CASSLDRYMNTEAFF
DNA: TGTGCCAGCTCACTGGACAGATACATGAACACTGAAGCTTTCTTT

J: TRBJ2-7
length: 14
size: -
D: TRBD1
V: TRBV19
CDR3: CASSPEDRPYEQYF
DNA: TGTGCCAGTAGCCCCGAGGACAGGCCCTACGAGCAGTACTTC

J: TRBJ2-1
length: 15
size: few
D: -
V: TRBV30
CDR3: CAWSVGGHPNNEQFF
DNA: TGTGCCTGGAGTGTAGGGGGACATCCTAACAATGAGCAGTTCTTC

J: TRBJ2-5
length: 15
size: -
D: TRBD1
V: TRBV18
CDR3: CASSQATGAQETQYF
DNA: TGTGCCAGCTCACAGGCGACAGGGGCGCAAGAGACCCAGTACTTC

J: TRBJ2-1
length: 22
size: -
D: TRBD2
V: TRBV7-6
CDR3: CASSPLSVALAGASKWYNEQFF
DNA: TGTGCCAGCAGCCCCCTGAGCGTAGCGCTAGCGGGTGCCTCTAAGTGGTACAATGAGCAGTTCTTC

J: TRBJ2-2
length: 13
size: few
D: TRBD1
V: TRBV30
CDR3: CAWDRAFTGELFF
DNA: TGTGCCTGGGACAGGGCGTTCACCGGGGAGCTGTTTTTT

J: TRBJ1-6
length: 14
size: -
D: -
V: TRBV6-1
CDR3: CASSEARFNSPLHF
DNA: TGTGCCAGCAGTGAAGCCAGATTTAATTCACCCCTCCACTTT

J: TRBJ1-1
length: 14
size: -
D: TRBD1
V: TRBV6-5
CDR3: CASSAAGTGFEAFF
DNA: TGTGCCAGCAGTGCTGCCGGGACAGGCTTTGAAGCTTTCTTT

J: TRBJ1-5
length: 14
size: -
D: TRBD1
V: TRBV2
CDR3: CASSRGQADQPQHF
DNA: TGTGCCAGCAGTCGAGGACAGGCTGATCAGCCCCAGCATTTT

J: TRBJ2-1
length: 14
size: -
D: TRBD2
V: TRBV6-1
CDR3: CATFLAGGNNEQFF
DNA: TGTGCCACTTTCCTAGCGGGGGGAAACAATGAGCAGTTCTTC

J: TRBJ1-6
length: 15
size: -
D: -
V: TRBV5-1
CDR3: CASSLGQLDNSPLHF
DNA: TGCGCCAGCAGCCTTGGACAGTTAGATAATTCACCCCTCCACTTT

J: TRBJ1-1
length: 15
size: -
D: -
V: TRBV5-1
CDR3: CASSRTGQWGTEAFF
DNA: TGCGCCAGCAGCCGAACTGGACAGTGGGGGACTGAAGCTTTCTTT

J: TRBJ1-5
length: 14
size: once
D: -
V: TRBV6-1
CDR3: CASSPFYSNQPQHF
DNA: TGTGCCAGCAGCCCCTTCTATAGCAATCAGCCCCAGCATTTT

J: TRBJ1-1
length: 15
size: -
D: TRBD1
V: TRBV5-4
CDR3: CASSLEDRGNTEAFF
DNA: TGTGCCAGCAGCTTGGAAGACAGGGGGAACACTGAAGCTTTCTTT

J: TRBJ1-3
length: 17
size: -
D: -
V: TRBV5-5
CDR3: CASRYRGNESPGNTIYF
DNA: TGTGCCAGCAGATACCGGGGAAATGAGTCCCCCGGAAACACCATATATTTT

J: TRBJ1-5
length: 14
size: once
D: -
V: TRBV2
CDR3: CASSDPVSNQPQHF
DNA: TGTGCCAGCAGTGATCCAGTTTCCAATCAGCCCCAGCATTTT

J: TRBJ2-7
length: 15
size: -
D: -
V: TRBV6-1
CDR3: CASSPRKGGEYEQYF
DNA: TGTGCCAGCAGTCCACGGAAAGGGGGAGAGTACGAGCAGTACTTC